Below are 19 T cell receptor beta chains sequenced from a single sample in a study of early T cells in non-severe SARS-CoV-2 infection. One entry per CDR3 protein, called by TCRdb with MiXCR from the 5' RACE reads. The data show about 40,000 distinct CDR3 sequences, around a quarter seen once. The sample in question was whole blood, obtained at baseline. The receptors originated from an adult who was a healthcare worker with PCR-confirmed SARS-CoV-2 infection or an uninfected control (not recorded which).

The chain combines TRBV9 with TRBJ1-1; D is undetermined. V shed 0 bases and J shed 3 bases, with 3 bases lying between them. The CDR3 is made up of 12 amino acids. Germline CDR1 is SGDLS and CDR2 is YYNGEE. CDR3 bases: TGTGCCAGCAGCGTAGGACACACTGAAGCTTTCTTT. This codes for CASSVGHTEAFF.

The CDR3 is CASKAGNQPQHF. CDR3 DNA: TGTGCCAGCAAGGCGGGGAATCAGCCCCAGCATTTT. The rearrangement uses TRBV27 and TRBJ1-5, with D uncertain. The CDR3 totals 12 residues. Germline CDR1 reads MNHEY; CDR2 reads SMNVEV (reference sequence). With 7 bases removed from V and 4 bases from J, the gap between germline ends came to 8 bases.

The chain recombines TRBV7-2 with TRBJ2-5, with 8 bases that match TRBD1. This CDR3 spans 15 amino acids. With V trimmed by 3 bases and J by 4 bases, 7 bases remained unmatched. Looked up from germline, CDR1 is SGHTA and CDR2 is FQGNSA. CDR3 nucleotide sequence: TGTGCCAGCAGCTTGGGGAACAGGGGGAGAGAGACCCAGTACTTC. It translates to CASSLGNRGRETQYF. The full variable domain, in which reference TRBV7-2 and TRBJ2-5 provide the parts outside the CDR3, is GAGVSQSPSNKVTEKGKDVELRCDPISGHTALYWYRQSLGQGLEFLIYFQGNSAPDKSGLPSDRFSAERTGGSVSTLTIQRTQQEDSAVYLCASSLGNRGRETQYFGPGTRLLVL.

This clonotype was counted at least ten times. The J gene is TRBJ2-7, the V gene TRBV18; weak D call: TRBD2 (5 bases). The CDR3 loop spans 14 amino acids. V shed 3 bases and J shed 2 bases, with 11 bases lying between them. Looked up from germline, CDR1 is KGHSH and CDR2 is LQKENI. The chain's CDR3 is CASSPVRDPYEQYF. CDR3 DNA sequence: TGTGCCAGCTCACCGGTGAGGGATCCCTACGAGCAGTACTTC.

This clonotype has a handful of counts. The V and J genes are TRBV14 and TRBJ1-4; 10 bases fit TRBD1. The CDR3 is made up of 15 amino acids. From germline, CDR1 is SGHDN and CDR2 FVKESK. V trimming: 1 base; J trimming: 8 bases; junction bases outside the gene matches: 4. DNA for the CDR3: TGTGCCAGCAGCCAAGGAGGGACAGGGGCCGAAAAACTGTTTTTT. It is translated as CASSQGGTGAEKLFF.

There are a few counts of this clonotype. The chain is built from TRBV11-3 and TRBJ2-3; TRBD2 might be the D (5 bases). Trimming took 0 bases from V and 6 from J, leaving 13 bases between them. CDR3 length: 15 residues. Germline CDR1 reads SGHNT; CDR2 reads YENEEA. The CDR3 sequence is CASSLDGERGDTQYF. In DNA, the CDR3 is TGTGCCAGCAGCTTAGATGGGGAACGAGGGGATACGCAGTATTTT.

The V call is TRBV7-9, the J call TRBJ1-2; D ambiguous. The V end was cut by 1 base, the J end by 8 bases, with 5 bases between. The CDR3 contains 11 residues. Germline CDR1 is SEHNR and CDR2 is FQNEAQ (reference sequence). The CDR3 loop reads CASSLEGGYTF. CDR3 nucleotide sequence: TGTGCCAGCAGCTTAGAAGGAGGCTACACCTTC.

The CDR3, as DNA: TGCAGTGCTATGGGGATGAGGGCCTACAATGAGCAGTTCTTC. It codes for CSAMGMRAYNEQFF. The chain carries TRBV20-1 and TRBJ2-1; possible D gene TRBD2, 5 bases. V lost 4 bases and J lost 2, with 12 bases in between. The CDR3 is 14 amino acids. Germline-derived CDR1 and CDR2 are DFQATT and SNEGSKA (reference sequence).

The V call is TRBV11-2, the J call TRBJ2-3, with a tentative D call TRBD1 (6 bases). Trimming stripped 0 bases from V and 6 bases from J, with 13 bases between. Germline CDR1 is SGHAT and CDR2 is FQNNGV. The length of the CDR3 is 15 residues. The CDR3: CASSLEGANHDTQYF. CDR3 coding DNA: TGTGCCAGCAGCTTAGAGGGGGCAAACCACGATACGCAGTATTTT.

The V call is TRBV7-9, the J call TRBJ2-1; D is unresolved. The ends were cut back, 6 bases at V and 1 base at J, with 13 bases in the middle. This CDR3 comprises 15 residues. From germline, CDR1 is SEHNR and CDR2 FQNEAQ (reference sequence). In nucleotides, the CDR3 is TGTGCCAGCAGACCTACCTACTTATCCTACAATGAGCAGTTCTTC. Translating it yields CASRPTYLSYNEQFF.

This chain connects TRBV14 to TRBJ2-7, with D maybe TRBD1 (6 bases). Germline V gives CDR1 SGHDN, CDR2 FVKESK. Between the trimmed V and J ends, which lost 4 bases and 4 bases, there was a span of 8 bases. This CDR3 has 12 amino acids. Here the CDR3 reads CASSRGQYEQYF. The CDR3 region has the DNA TGTGCCAGCAGCCGCGGACAGTACGAGCAGTACTTC.

This chain joins TRBV11-2 and TRBJ2-2, with no clear D. Germline values: CDR1 SGHAT, CDR2 FQNNGV. V lost 6 bases and J lost 8, with 7 bases in between. The length of the CDR3 is 11 residues. The CDR3 reads CASRPLGELFF. CDR3 nucleotide sequence: TGTGCCAGCAGACCCTTGGGGGAGCTGTTTTTT.

This chain uses TRBV10-3 with TRBJ2-1; D possibly uses TRBD1 or TRBD2 (5 bases each). The ends were cut back, 6 bases at V and 6 bases at J, with 18 bases in the middle. The CDR3 extends over 15 amino acids. Germline values: CDR1 ENHRY, CDR2 SYGVKD. CDR3 in DNA: TGTGCCATCAGGGGACCGTCCAGTCTAGGCAATGAGCAGTTCTTC. It specifies CAIRGPSSLGNEQFF.

This clonotype was seen only a few times. The rearrangement uses TRBV4-3 and TRBJ1-6, with D uncertain. The CDR3 is 14 residues long. CDR1 and CDR2 (germline): LGHNA, YSLEER. Trimming pared 4 bases from V and 5 bases from J, leaving 9 bases between. CDR3 DNA sequence: TGCGCCAGCAGCCGCGGGCGGAATAATTCACCCCTCCACTTT. It translates to CASSRGRNNSPLHF.

This clonotype is a singleton in its sample. This rearrangement joins TRBV10-2 to TRBJ2-1; possible D gene TRBD1, 5 bases. The ends were cut back, 6 bases at V and 9 bases at J, with 12 bases in the middle. Germline V CDR1 and CDR2: WSHSY, SAAADI. The CDR3 totals 12 residues. CDR3 amino acids: CASRETDLEQFF. The CDR3 DNA is TGCGCCAGCAGAGAGACAGACCTTGAGCAGTTCTTC.

This clonotype was recorded at least ten times. V is TRBV14 and J is TRBJ1-1; the match to TRBD1 covers 12 bases. The CDR3 is made up of 16 amino acids. CDR1 is SGHDN, CDR2 FVKESK, per germline. J lost 3 bases, V lost 5 bases, and 7 bases had no gene match. CDR3 sequence: CASSSPGQGAHTEAFF. CDR3 sequence (DNA): TGTGCCAGCAGCTCCCCGGGACAGGGGGCCCACACTGAAGCTTTCTTT.

A few counts support this clonotype. This sequence joins TRBV27 and TRBJ2-6; TRBD1 matches at 7 bases. J lost 2 bases, V lost 2 bases, and 3 bases had no gene match. CDR3 length: 16 amino acids. Germline-derived CDR1 and CDR2 are MNHEY and SMNVEV (reference sequence). The CDR3 DNA reads as TGTGCCAGCAGTTTAATAACAGGGGCTGGGGCCAACGTCCTGACTTTC. This encodes CASSLITGAGANVLTF.

The table lists this clonotype with a count of one. For the CDR3, the DNA is TGTGCCAGCAGTCAGGGCCCAGGGCAGACCCCGAACACTGAAGCTTTCTTT. Protein product: CASSQGPGQTPNTEAFF. V usage is TRBV7-9 and J usage is TRBJ1-1; perhaps TRBD1 as D (5 bases). The length of the CDR3 is 17 residues. The V and J ends lost 6 bases and 1 base respectively, with 21 bases between them. The germline V gene has CDR1 SEHNR and CDR2 FQNEAQ (reference sequence).

This clonotype was seen more than once but under ten times. The CDR3 loop reads CASSQDHPSEQYF. DNA for the CDR3: TGTGCCAGCAGCCAAGATCACCCCAGCGAGCAGTACTTC. This chain connects TRBV14 to TRBJ2-7; D is ambiguous. The CDR3 is 13 amino acids. V was shortened by 0 bases and J by 6 bases, with 9 bases between the two germline ends. Germline lookup yields CDR1 SGHDN and CDR2 FVKESK.